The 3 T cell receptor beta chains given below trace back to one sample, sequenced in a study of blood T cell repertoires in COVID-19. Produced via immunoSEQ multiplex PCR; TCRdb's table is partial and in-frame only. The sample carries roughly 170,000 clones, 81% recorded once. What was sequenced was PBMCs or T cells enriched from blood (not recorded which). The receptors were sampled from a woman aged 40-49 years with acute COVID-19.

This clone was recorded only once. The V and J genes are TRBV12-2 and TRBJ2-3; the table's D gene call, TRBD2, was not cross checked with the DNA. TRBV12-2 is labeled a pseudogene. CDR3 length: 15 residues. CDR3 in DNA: TGTGCAAGTCGCCGGGAAAGGGCTAGCACAGATACGCAGTATTTT. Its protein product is CASRRERASTDTQYF.

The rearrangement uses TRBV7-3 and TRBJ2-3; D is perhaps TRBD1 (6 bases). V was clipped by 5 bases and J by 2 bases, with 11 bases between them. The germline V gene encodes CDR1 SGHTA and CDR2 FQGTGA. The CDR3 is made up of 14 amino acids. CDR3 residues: CASSTTGSTDTQYF. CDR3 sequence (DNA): TGTGCCAGCAGCACTACAGGGTCCACAGATACGCAGTATTTT.

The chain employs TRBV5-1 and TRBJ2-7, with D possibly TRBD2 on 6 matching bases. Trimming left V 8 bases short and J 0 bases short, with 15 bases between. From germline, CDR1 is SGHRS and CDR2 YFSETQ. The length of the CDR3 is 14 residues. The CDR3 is CASARDSSSYEQYF. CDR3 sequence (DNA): TGCGCCAGTGCCCGGGACTCTAGCTCCTACGAGCAGTACTTC.